Below, 29 T cell receptor beta chains from the same sample are listed, as sequenced in a study of response to subunit inactivated influenza vaccine. TCRdb itself ran the RT-PCR reads through MiXCR, one entry per CDR3 protein. The repertoire holds 500,000 or so distinct CDR3 sequences, with 16% as singletons. The material sequenced was CD4+ T cells sorted from PBMCs, taken about 24 months after vaccination. These receptors originate from a man aged 50 to 75 who received an inactivated influenza vaccine.

The chain is built from TRBV18 and TRBJ1-3; no reliable D call. Trimming took 3 bases from V and 2 from J, leaving 5 bases between them. Germline CDR1 KGHSH, CDR2 LQKENI. This CDR3 is built from 13 residues. The CDR3 region has the DNA TGTGCCAGCTCACCGCCTGCTGGAAACACCATATATTTT. Its translation: CASSPPAGNTIYF.

There are a few counts of this clonotype. The genes are TRBV14 and TRBJ1-1, with D perhaps TRBD1 (6 bases). V gave up 0 bases and J gave up 0 bases, with 14 bases separating them. CDR1 is SGHDN and CDR2 is FVKESK in the germline V gene. The CDR3 covers 17 residues. The CDR3 here is CASSQDLGTGMNTEAFF. The CDR3 DNA follows: TGTGCCAGCAGCCAAGATCTTGGAACAGGGATGAACACTGAAGCTTTCTTT.

This clonotype came up a few times. This chain links TRBV18 with TRBJ2-5; D not certain. CDR1 and CDR2 from the germline V gene are KGHSH and LQKENI. Between the trimmed V and J ends, which lost 3 bases and 1 base, there was a span of 6 bases. This CDR3 has 13 amino acids. CDR3 sequence: CASSPRRQETQYF. The CDR3 DNA sequence: TGTGCCAGCTCACCTAGACGCCAAGAGACCCAGTACTTC.

This chain links TRBV29-1 with TRBJ2-7, with D unclear. Trimming cost V 0 bases and J 3 bases, with 6 bases left between them. The germline CDR1 and CDR2 sequences are SQVTM and ANQGSEA. The CDR3 loop spans 12 amino acids. The CDR3 reads CSVEDRLYEQYF. The CDR3 DNA reads as TGCAGCGTTGAAGACAGACTCTACGAGCAGTACTTC.

This chain links TRBV12-3 or TRBV12-4 with TRBJ2-3; 9 bases fit TRBD2. With V trimmed by 6 bases and J by 6 bases, 16 bases remained unmatched. CDR3 length: 17 residues. CDR3 amino acids: CASSPGVAGGSRDTQYF. In DNA, the CDR3 is TGTGCCAGCAGCCCCGGGGTGGCGGGAGGGTCCCGCGATACGCAGTATTTT.

The rearrangement joins TRBV20-1 to TRBJ1-6, with D possibly TRBD1 on 5 matching bases. The CDR3 has 14 residues. Germline V lookup: CDR1 DFQATT, CDR2 SNEGSKA (reference sequence). Trimming took off 3 bases at V and 8 bases at J, with 14 bases between the two ends. The CDR3 DNA follows: TGCAGTGCTAGCTCCCCAACCAGGGATTCACCCCTCCACTTT. Translation gives CSASSPTRDSPLHF.

There are a few counts of this clonotype. The genes are TRBV28 and TRBJ2-4, with a possible D match to TRBD2 (6 bases). Trimming removed 1 base at V and 0 bases at J, with 13 bases between. In germline, CDR1 is MDHEN, CDR2 SYDVKM. The CDR3 covers 17 residues. The CDR3, as DNA: TGTGCCAGCAGTTTATCGGGGGTTACCCTAGCCAAAAACATTCAGTACTTC. This sequence encodes CASSLSGVTLAKNIQYF.

The chain couples TRBV3-1 to TRBJ1-1; D is unresolved. Germline V CDR1 and CDR2: LGHDT, YNNKEL (reference sequence). This CDR3 is built from 14 residues. Deletions cut 5 bases from V and 3 bases from J, with 13 bases between. CDR3 region: CASSGLWGDTEAFF. In nucleotides, the CDR3 is TGTGCCAGCAGCGGCCTTTGGGGAGACACTGAAGCTTTCTTT.

This clonotype was picked up many times. The rearrangement joins TRBV12-3 or TRBV12-4 to TRBJ2-1; the match to TRBD1 covers 7 bases. CDR3 length equals 15 residues. V gave up 5 bases and J gave up 2 bases; unmatched junction bases: 6. The CDR3 bases are TGTGCCAGCAGTAAAAGACAGGGCCCCTACAATGAGCAGTTCTTC. This translates into CASSKRQGPYNEQFF.

V and J are TRBV24-1 and TRBJ2-5, with D possibly TRBD2 on 7 matching bases. CDR1 KGHDR and CDR2 SFDVKD come from the germline V gene. Trimming left V 2 bases short and J 3 bases short, with 24 bases between. This CDR3 contains 19 residues. CDR3 nucleotides: TGTGCCACCAGTGATTCTAAGCGGGACACGGGGATTGGGAAAGAGACCCAGTACTTC. Translation: CATSDSKRDTGIGKETQYF.

This clonotype was found many times. The gene calls are TRBV5-5 and TRBJ2-7; D call uncertain. CDR1 is SGHKS and CDR2 is YYEKEE in the germline V gene (reference sequence). Trimming took 5 bases from V and 4 from J, leaving 7 bases between them. The length of the CDR3 is 11 residues. The CDR3 region has the DNA TGTGCCAGCAGTTTACAGTACGAGCAGTACTTC. Its protein product is CASSLQYEQYF.

The chain uses TRBV5-1 and TRBJ1-6, with D maybe TRBD1 (5 bases). CDR3 length: 18 residues. The germline V gene encodes CDR1 SGHRS and CDR2 YFSETQ. The ends were cut back, 4 bases at V and 6 bases at J, with 23 bases in the middle. The DNA of the CDR3 is TGCGCCAGCAGCCAAGAAGGGACGGCGGGGAGATTTAATTCACCCCTCCACTTT. This translates into CASSQEGTAGRFNSPLHF. Supplemented by reference TRBV5-1 and TRBJ1-6, the full variable domain reads KAGVTQTPRYLIKTRGQQVTLSCSPISGHRSVSWYQQTPGQGLQFLFEYFSETQRNKGNFPGRFSGRQFSNSRSEMNVSTLELGDSALYLCASSQEGTAGRFNSPLHFGNGTRLTVT.

This clonotype was seen repeatedly, ten times or more. V gene TRBV5-1 combines with J gene TRBJ2-3; a possible D gene is TRBD1 (6 bases). The CDR3 has 14 amino acids. The germline CDR1 and CDR2 sequences are SGHRS and YFSETQ. The V end lost 3 bases, the J end lost 3 bases, and 11 bases lay between the germline ends. The CDR3 loop is CASSYDQGTDTQYF. The CDR3 nucleotides read TGCGCCAGCAGCTACGATCAGGGGACAGATACGCAGTATTTT.

The gene calls are TRBV5-1 and TRBJ2-7, with D hard to call. The V gene lost 0 bases and the J gene lost 2 bases, with 12 bases spanning the gap. Germline assignment: CDR1 SGHRS and CDR2 YFSETQ. CDR3 size: 15 residues. CDR3 amino acids: CASSLDYGGTYEQYF. The CDR3 DNA follows: TGCGCCAGCAGCTTGGATTATGGCGGCACCTACGAGCAGTACTTC.

This clonotype appeared a few times. The V gene is TRBV13, the J gene TRBJ2-6; D unclear. The CDR3 has 15 residues. Germline CDR1 and CDR2: PRHDT and FYEKMQ (reference sequence). The V gene lost 4 bases and the J gene lost 4 bases, with 11 bases spanning the gap. The CDR3 loop is CASSYNTEGANVLTF. CDR3 nucleotides: TGTGCCAGCAGCTACAATACGGAGGGGGCCAACGTCCTGACTTTC.

The rearrangement links TRBV24-1 to TRBJ2-5; the match to TRBD2 covers 10 bases. Germline trimming cut 4 bases from V and 3 bases from J; bases unmatched to any gene: 7. Germline V gene data show CDR1 as KGHDR and CDR2 as SFDVKD. This CDR3 spans 16 amino acids. The CDR3 protein is CATSDPTSGTEETQYF. The CDR3 nucleotides read TGTGCCACCAGTGACCCCACTAGCGGGACCGAAGAGACCCAGTACTTC.

CDR3 DNA sequence: TGTGCCAGCAGTGCAGGGGGCGACGGTCAGCCCCAGCATTTT. It is translated as CASSAGGDGQPQHF. V is TRBV6-1 and J is TRBJ1-5, with 8 bases identical to TRBD1. This CDR3 spans 14 amino acids. V dropped 4 bases and J dropped 6; count of bases not matched to a gene: 5. Germline loops: CDR1 MNHNS, CDR2 SASEGT.

Of note for this clonotype: This may come from a read error, since a much larger clone is one base off. Without the conserved terminal phenylalanine or tryptophan, this CDR3 likely stems from a read error. The genes are TRBV4-2 and TRBJ2-7; 8 nucleotides line up with TRBD1. The CDR3 spans 15 residues. J gave up 2 bases and V 0 bases, and 3 bases lay outside the gene matches. Germline V gene sequence: CDR1 LGHNA, CDR2 YNFKEQ. CDR3 residues: CASSQDGTGTYEQYS. In DNA, the CDR3 is TGTGCCAGCAGCCAAGATGGGACAGGAACCTACGAGCAGTACTCC.

In its sample, this clonotype was seen a few times. The chain links TRBV4-3 to TRBJ1-6; D gene unclear. V was trimmed by 0 bases and J by 8 bases, leaving 14 bases between them. The CDR3 is 16 residues long. Germline CDR1 and CDR2: LGHNA and YSLEER. CDR3 coding DNA: TGCGCCAGCAGCCAAGAAAGAGTGGCAGGTTATTCACCCCTCCACTTT. Translated: CASSQERVAGYSPLHF.

This clonotype turned up a few times. The rearrangement links TRBV12-3 or TRBV12-4 to TRBJ1-5; D is perhaps TRBD1 (5 bases). The CDR3 covers 13 residues. Trimming pared 9 bases from V and 6 bases from J, leaving 15 bases between. CDR3 coding DNA: TGTGCCAGTGCTTTAGGGGCCGGTCAGCCCCAGCATTTT. It specifies CASALGAGQPQHF.

The V call is TRBV7-8, the J call TRBJ1-4; 8 nucleotides match TRBD1. The CDR3 has 17 amino acids. V lost 2 bases and J lost 4; bases outside the gene matches: 9. Germline values: CDR1 SGHVS, CDR2 FQNEAQ. In DNA form, the CDR3 reads TGTGCCAGCAGCTTATTCCTCGGACAGGGCAATAATGAAAAACTGTTTTTT. This translates into CASSLFLGQGNNEKLFF.

This clonotype turned up a few times. V is TRBV5-1 and J is TRBJ1-3; D gene uncertain. V lost 1 base and J 4 bases, leaving 12 bases between the germline ends. Germline CDR1 is SGHRS and CDR2 is YFSETQ. This CDR3 comprises 15 residues. CDR3 in DNA: TGCGCCAGCAGCTTGAGATGGGAAGGAGGAAACACCATATATTTT. Residues: CASSLRWEGGNTIYF.

The chain links TRBV20-1 to TRBJ1-6, with TRBD1 matching over 9 bases. The CDR3 runs 13 residues. Germline CDR1 is DFQATT and CDR2 is SNEGSKA (reference sequence). V shed 6 bases, J shed 7 bases, and the junction held 4 bases outside the gene matches. The CDR3 spells CSALGQGNSPLHF. For the CDR3, the DNA is TGCAGTGCCCTGGGACAGGGAAATTCACCCCTCCACTTT.

This clonotype was counted between two and nine times. The genes are TRBV6-1 and TRBJ2-2; 9 bases align to TRBD1. This CDR3 is built from 14 residues. CDR1 MNHNS and CDR2 SASEGT come from the germline V gene. The J segment lost 5 bases and the V segment lost 4 bases, leaving 2 bases of the junction unmatched. The CDR3 protein is CASSVGQGTGELFF. Written as DNA, the CDR3 is TGTGCCAGCAGTGTAGGACAGGGGACCGGGGAGCTGTTTTTT.

The gene calls are TRBV5-1 and TRBJ2-7; the D is unclear. The ends were cut back, 3 bases at V and 3 bases at J, with 16 bases in the middle. The CDR3 is 15 amino acids. Germline loops: CDR1 SGHRS, CDR2 YFSETQ. DNA of the CDR3: TGCGCCAGCAGCTCCAGCCCAACCTTAAACTACGAGCAGTACTTC. Translating it yields CASSSSPTLNYEQYF.

The V call is TRBV4-3, the J call TRBJ1-4; D gene unclear. CDR3 size: 14 residues. Trimming pared 0 bases from V and 8 bases from J, leaving 10 bases between. The germline V gene encodes CDR1 LGHNA and CDR2 YSLEER. The CDR3 sequence: CASSQDRGREKLFF. In DNA form, the CDR3 reads TGCGCCAGCAGCCAAGATCGGGGAAGGGAAAAACTGTTTTTT.

This clonotype was seen a few times. J is TRBJ1-6 and V is TRBV5-1; D unresolved. The CDR3 contains 15 residues. CDR1 and CDR2 from the germline V gene are SGHRS and YFSETQ. V dropped 0 bases and J dropped 2 bases, with 6 bases sitting between them. The DNA for the CDR3 is TGCGCCAGCAGCTTGGCCCAGCCCTATAATTCACCCCTCCACTTT. Its translation: CASSLAQPYNSPLHF.

This clonotype was seen a handful of times. The J gene is TRBJ1-2, the V gene TRBV3-1, with D perhaps matching TRBD1 (5 bases). The CDR3 is 14 amino acids. V lost 1 base to trimming and J lost 4 bases, with 10 bases between them. Germline V gene data show CDR1 as LGHDT and CDR2 as YNNKEL (reference sequence). The CDR3 here is CASSQVSQVYGYTF. CDR3 bases: TGTGCCAGCAGCCAAGTTTCACAGGTCTATGGCTACACCTTC. Complete variable domain (other parts from reference TRBV3-1 and TRBJ1-2): DTAVSQTPKYLVTQMGNDKSIKCEQNLGHDTMYWYKQDSKKFLKIMFSYNNKELIINETVPNRFSPKSPDKAHLNLHINSLELGDSAVYFCASSQVSQVYGYTFGSGTRLTVV.

The sample holds many counts of this clonotype. The chain is built from TRBV25-1 and TRBJ2-3, with 12 bases aligning to TRBD2. CDR1 is MGHDK and CDR2 is SYGVNS in the germline V gene. The J segment lost 5 bases and the V segment lost 7 bases, leaving 7 bases of the junction unmatched. This CDR3 has 15 residues. The CDR3 loop reads CASIGTSGFRDTQYF. CDR3 nucleotide sequence: TGTGCCAGCATTGGGACTAGCGGGTTCAGAGATACGCAGTATTTT. The full variable domain, completed using reference TRBV25-1 and TRBJ2-3, is EADIYQTPRYLVIGTGKKITLECSQTMGHDKMYWYQQDPGMELHLIHYSYGVNSTEKGDLSSESTVSRIRTEHFPLTLESARPSHTSQYLCASIGTSGFRDTQYFGPGTRLTVL.